This T cell receptor beta chain derives from a study of human versus mouse CDR3 diversity and MHC coevolution (dated by TCRdb to the late 2010s). Some background on the complete study: According to reports, the immunoSEQ assay detects one in 200,000 T cells and minimizes multiplex PCR amplification bias. Three healthy volunteer blood donors were included in the human cohort, with one aged 30 to 40, one aged 40 to 50 and one aged 60 to 70 at collection. Human naive CD4 T cell repertoires served as a reference for TCR selection on multiple MHC II alleles, compared against human-TCR-locus transgenic mice with single MHC II. Across the mouse and human samples, each sample yielded between about 0.6 x 10^7 and 1.7 x 10^7 valid reads. The full study reports these points: On average, humans had more CDR3 deletions and insertions than mice did, pointing to greater exonuclease and TdT activity. According to iCHAO1 estimates, humans had the largest TCR beta repertoire, 1.5 million to 2 million clonotypes, which was attributed likely to selection by multiple MHC II molecules. Because human T cells were selected on more than five MHC II alleles, repertoire diversity was not considered directly comparable between humans and mice. Among all the groups compared, the lowest clonal inequality scores came from most of the three human donors.

Fluorescence-activated cell sorting was used to pull naive CD4 T cells, meaning cells that were CD45RO-negative and CD62L-positive, out of the PBMCs. Approximately 50 ml of fresh peripheral blood was collected from each donor, and PBMCs were isolated by Ficoll density centrifugation. Cells were sorted on a FACSAria III instrument, and every sample had a purity above 90%. Spanning cysteine to phenylalanine, the CDR3 consists of 13 amino acids. CDR3 DNA only is kept here, 39 bases in frame from base 1. Per the germline V gene (reference sequence), MNHEY is the CDR1 and SMNVEV is the CDR2. V is shortened by 0 bases, J by 9 bases, and the region joining them spans 6 bases. Turning to this clone: There is no known antigen for this receptor. The input lacks base qualities; no much larger clone sits a single base away.

The QIAGEN blood and tissue kit was used to extract genomic DNA from sorted cells, and the DNA was quantified on a NanoDrop 1000. Using multiplex PCR of genomic DNA, the immunoSEQ platform deep sequenced and quantified the TCR alpha and beta chains. The study's processing was this. Annotation of the TCR sequences relied on IMGT gene and region definitions. Out-of-frame rearrangements served as a stand-in for the preselection repertoire and were compared with in-frame clonotypes. To estimate repertoire size, the study used the iCHAO1 estimator that comes with the immunoSEQ platform. Clonal inequality was measured with a Gini index on in-frame amino acid clonotypes, based on the Lorenz curve. Shared clonotypes were counted with the intersect function of the R package tcR, and similarity was scored with the Jaccard index. Frequencies of V, J and V-J usage were subjected to principal component analysis with the R prcomp function, without normalization. Held by TCRdb, this immuneACCESS table contains in-frame sequences only and omits some clones. Under half of the omission traces to an unresolved V gene where checked; the cause of the rest is unknown. V and J calls and clone size are copied from that table; D and trimming were computed from the DNA. Recorded for this sample are approximately 81,000 clones; approximately 92% of them occurred a single time. The ten largest account for more than 1.1% of the sample.

The rearranged segments are TRBV27 and TRBJ1-6; a weak D assignment points to TRBD1 (5 bases agree). Sequencing was done on a sample of naive CD4+ T cells from blood. The sample's cell subset or site label, in plain terms: CD45RO-negative CD62L-positive naive CD4 T cells. The receptor was derived from a person between 25 and 75 years old in good health. The CDR3 protein is CASSLSGGSPLHF. DNA sequence: TGTGCCAGCAGTTTATCCGGGGGTTCACCCCTCCACTTT.